This TCR beta chain was sequenced during a study of blood T cell repertoires in COVID-19. Relative to its sample, this clone is medium-sized. How the authors handled the data: Estimated nucleated cell counts came from reference gene primer amplification. TCRdb keeps only in-frame clones here, not all; method: immunoSEQ multiplex PCR. D and trimming were read from the DNA, whereas the V and J calls and clone size are those reported in that table. The sample has about 250,000 clones, just over 85% seen once. V was trimmed by 0 bases and J by 8 bases, leaving 7 bases between them. The CDR3 sequence is 11 residues long. Germline V CDR1 and CDR2: GTSNPN, SVGIG (reference sequence).

This sequence was found in a man aged 40-50 years who had recovered from COVID-19. The chain has TRBV30 and TRBJ1-1, with D uncertain. The sequencing sample was made of PBMCs or T cells enriched from blood (not recorded which). The CDR3 here is CAWSVYQEAFF. The CDR3 DNA reads as TGTGCCTGGAGTGTTTACCAGGAAGCTTTCTTT. Full variable domain (rest looked up from reference TRBV30 and TRBJ1-1): SQTIHQWPATLVQPVGSPLSLECTVEGTSNPNLYWYRQAAGRGLQLLFYSVGIGQISSEVPQNLSASRPQDRQFILSSKKLLLSDSGFYLCAWSVYQEAFFGQGTRLTVV.